The clone carrying this T cell receptor (beta chain) was detected many times. Its antigen is unidentified. V shed 5 bases and J 8 bases; nucleotides not matched to a gene: 11. Germline V gene sequence: CDR1 SGHTA, CDR2 FQGNSA. This CDR3 contains 15 residues. The data were obtained in a study of T cells after yellow fever vaccination. A process of 5'RACE template switching, which added a universal primer site and UMIs, was used to make TCR cDNA. Each CDR3 protein is one row after TCRdb ran MiXCR on the 5' RACE reads. Of about 140,000 distinct CDR3 sequences listed, approximately 7.7% are singletons. Study-level points and caveats: Overall, a small share of clonotypes was seen in both CD4 and CD8 compartments. Most clones from primary vaccination were detected again post-booster (roughly 96% CD4, about 88% CD8).

The sample here was CD4+ T cells sorted from PBMCs, taken 5 days after the yellow fever booster vaccination. The rearrangement joins TRBV7-2 to TRBJ1-4, with 7 bases lining up with TRBD1. The receptor's source is a man under 40 who received the YFV17D yellow fever vaccine. The CDR3, as DNA: TGTGCCAGCAGCCCAACAGGGGCGGACGTAGAAAAACTGTTTTTT. Translation: CASSPTGADVEKLFF.